One sample yielded the 8 T cell receptor beta chains listed below, sequenced in a study of shared clonotypes between healthy human individuals. Only in-frame clones appear in the TCRdb table, and some are missing; sequencing was by immunoSEQ multiplex PCR. The sample yields roughly 450,000 clones, 79% seen once. The sample comprised PBMCs. These receptors all stem from a woman aged 40 to 55 in good health. Some clones in this sample may be carry-over from other donors' samples.

The chain employs TRBV2 and TRBJ1-3; TRBD1 agrees at 8 bases. The CDR3 consists of 15 residues. J was trimmed by 8 bases and V by 2 bases; bases with no gene match: 8. Looked up from germline, CDR1 is SNHLY and CDR2 is FYNNEI. The CDR3 sequence is CASSEQGQGADTIYF. The CDR3 DNA is TGTGCCAGCAGTGAACAAGGCCAGGGGGCAGACACCATATATTTT.

V gene TRBV4-1 combines with J gene TRBJ2-1; D may be TRBD1 or TRBD2 (5 bases each). The germline gives CDR1 MGHRA, CDR2 YSYEKL. The CDR3 has 15 residues. V was cut by 6 bases and J by 6 bases, with 18 bases left in between. Written as DNA, the CDR3 is TGCGCCAGCAGGTCCTTTTCGGGGCCCTTCAATGAGCAGTTCTTC. It translates to CASRSFSGPFNEQFF.

The chain has TRBV9 and TRBJ2-3, with D maybe TRBD1 (6 bases). The length of the CDR3 is 15 residues. V was shortened by 4 bases and J by 3 bases, with 15 bases between the two germline ends. Germline V gene data show CDR1 as SGDLS and CDR2 as YYNGEE. The CDR3 loop is CASSPQGKGTDTQYF. CDR3 nucleotides: TGTGCCAGCAGCCCACAGGGAAAAGGGACAGATACGCAGTATTTT. Full variable domain (missing parts from reference TRBV9 and TRBJ2-3): DSGVTQTPKHLITATGQRVTLRCSPRSGDLSVYWYQQSLDQGLQFLIQYYNGEERAKGNILERFSAQQFPDLHSELNLSSLELGDSALYFCASSPQGKGTDTQYFGPGTRLTVL.

CDR3 sequence reads: CASSVGSGTGEIYGYTF. Written as DNA, the CDR3 is TGTGCCAGCAGCGTAGGGTCCGGGACAGGGGAAATCTATGGCTACACCTTC. The genes are TRBV9 and TRBJ1-2, with 10 bases matching TRBD1. Unmatched junction bases numbered 9, after V lost 0 bases and J lost 4 bases. The CDR3 sequence is 17 residues long. The germline gives CDR1 SGDLS, CDR2 YYNGEE.

This clone appeared a few times. V is TRBV5-5 and J is TRBJ2-5; perhaps D is TRBD1 or TRBD2 (5 bases each). Per germline, CDR1 SGHKS and CDR2 YYEKEE (reference sequence). V gave up 8 bases and J gave up 5 bases, with 19 bases separating them. This CDR3 is built from 14 residues. Written as DNA, the CDR3 is TGTGCCAGAGCGCCGGGACCCCGGCACGAGACCCAGTACTTC. This translates into CARAPGPRHETQYF.

The chain has TRBV19 and TRBJ2-2; 7 bases match TRBD2. The V gene's germline CDR1 is LNHDA and CDR2 SQIVND (reference sequence). The length of the CDR3 is 16 residues. The V gene end was trimmed by 3 bases and the J gene end by 7 bases; junction bases not matched to a gene: 11. The CDR3 is CASSIHRGGPGGELFF. CDR3 coding DNA: TGTGCCAGTAGTATTCATCGGGGAGGGCCGGGCGGGGAGCTGTTTTTT.

The chain has TRBV28 and TRBJ2-7, with 12 bases matching TRBD2. The J segment lost 2 bases and the V segment lost 6 bases, leaving 5 bases of the junction unmatched. Looked up from germline, CDR1 is MDHEN and CDR2 is SYDVKM. The CDR3 loop spans 15 amino acids. The CDR3, as DNA: TGTGCCAGCAGCCGAACTAGCGGGAGGCCCTACGAGCAGTACTTC. This sequence encodes CASSRTSGRPYEQYF. Filled out from reference TRBV28 and TRBJ2-7, the complete variable domain reads DVKVTQSSRYLVKRTGEKVFLECVQDMDHENMFWYRQDPGLGLRLIYFSYDVKMKEKGDIPEGYSVSREKKERFSLILESASTNQTSMYLCASSRTSGRPYEQYFGPGTRLTVT.

The chain employs TRBV30 and TRBJ1-1; 7 positions match TRBD1. Germline-derived CDR1 and CDR2 are GTSNPN and SVGIG (reference sequence). This CDR3 is built from 17 residues. V gave up 8 bases and J gave up 0 bases; unmatched junction bases: 18. The CDR3 nucleotides read TGTGCCACAGATTTATTCCGGGACAGCTCTATGAACACTGAAGCTTTCTTT. Protein sequence: CATDLFRDSSMNTEAFF.